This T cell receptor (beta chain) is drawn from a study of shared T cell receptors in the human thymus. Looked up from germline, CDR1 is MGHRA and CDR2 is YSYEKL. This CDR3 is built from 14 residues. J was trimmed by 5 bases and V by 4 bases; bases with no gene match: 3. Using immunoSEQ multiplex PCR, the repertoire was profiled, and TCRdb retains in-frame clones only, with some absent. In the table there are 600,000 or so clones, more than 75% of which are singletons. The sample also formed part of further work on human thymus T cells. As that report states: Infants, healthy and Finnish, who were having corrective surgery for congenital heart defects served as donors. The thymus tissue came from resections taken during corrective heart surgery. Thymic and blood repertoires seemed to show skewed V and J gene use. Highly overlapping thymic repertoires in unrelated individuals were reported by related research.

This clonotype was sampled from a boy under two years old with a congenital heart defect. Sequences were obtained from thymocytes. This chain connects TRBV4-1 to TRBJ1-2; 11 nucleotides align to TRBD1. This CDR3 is CASSRDRGFYGYTF. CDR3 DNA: TGCGCCAGCAGCCGGGACAGGGGGTTTTATGGCTACACCTTC.